The present T cell receptor (beta chain) was sequenced within a study of OX40 agonist ivuxolimab in advanced cancers. Looking at the study overall: Intravenous ivuxolimab was administered to patients every 2 weeks at 0.01 to 10 mg/kg. The dose-escalation cohort was approximately 81% male, with a mean age of about 56 years, ranging about 20 to 85.

The assay was immunoSEQ multiplex PCR, and TCRdb's table has in-frame clones only and misses some. The table includes more than 55,000 clones, roughly 88% detected once. The CDR3 runs 15 residues. The germline V and J ends were trimmed by 0 bases and 4 bases, with 13 bases remaining between them. The germline V gene has CDR1 SGHRS and CDR2 YFSETQ. This sequence originates from an adult with an advanced solid tumor such as melanoma, head and neck, liver or kidney cancer. The V gene is TRBV5-1, the J gene TRBJ1-2; possibly TRBD1 for D (6 bases). The source was CD4+ or CD8+ T cells sorted from blood, collected in a trial of the OX40 agonist ivuxolimab. The CDR3 region is CASSLERGAGYGYTF. CDR3 nucleotides: TGCGCCAGCAGCTTGGAGAGGGGGGCCGGCTATGGCTACACCTTC. Full variable domain (outside the CDR3, taken from reference TRBV5-1 and TRBJ1-2): KAGVTQTPRYLIKTRGQQVTLSCSPISGHRSVSWYQQTPGQGLQFLFEYFSETQRNKGNFPGRFSGRQFSNSRSEMNVSTLELGDSALYLCASSLERGAGYGYTFGSGTRLTVV.